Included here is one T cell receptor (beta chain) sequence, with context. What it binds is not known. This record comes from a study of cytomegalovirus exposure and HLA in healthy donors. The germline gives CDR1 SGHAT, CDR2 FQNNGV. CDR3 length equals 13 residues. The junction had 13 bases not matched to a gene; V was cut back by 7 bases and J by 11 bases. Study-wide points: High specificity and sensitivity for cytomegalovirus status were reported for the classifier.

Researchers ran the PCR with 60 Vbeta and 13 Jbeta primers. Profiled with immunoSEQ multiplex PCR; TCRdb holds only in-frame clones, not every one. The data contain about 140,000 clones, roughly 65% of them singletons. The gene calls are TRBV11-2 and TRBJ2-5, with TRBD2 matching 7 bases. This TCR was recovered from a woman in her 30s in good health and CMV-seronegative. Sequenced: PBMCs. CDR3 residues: CASTPGRHGEQYF. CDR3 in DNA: TGTGCCAGCACCCCCGGGAGGCACGGGGAGCAGTACTTC.